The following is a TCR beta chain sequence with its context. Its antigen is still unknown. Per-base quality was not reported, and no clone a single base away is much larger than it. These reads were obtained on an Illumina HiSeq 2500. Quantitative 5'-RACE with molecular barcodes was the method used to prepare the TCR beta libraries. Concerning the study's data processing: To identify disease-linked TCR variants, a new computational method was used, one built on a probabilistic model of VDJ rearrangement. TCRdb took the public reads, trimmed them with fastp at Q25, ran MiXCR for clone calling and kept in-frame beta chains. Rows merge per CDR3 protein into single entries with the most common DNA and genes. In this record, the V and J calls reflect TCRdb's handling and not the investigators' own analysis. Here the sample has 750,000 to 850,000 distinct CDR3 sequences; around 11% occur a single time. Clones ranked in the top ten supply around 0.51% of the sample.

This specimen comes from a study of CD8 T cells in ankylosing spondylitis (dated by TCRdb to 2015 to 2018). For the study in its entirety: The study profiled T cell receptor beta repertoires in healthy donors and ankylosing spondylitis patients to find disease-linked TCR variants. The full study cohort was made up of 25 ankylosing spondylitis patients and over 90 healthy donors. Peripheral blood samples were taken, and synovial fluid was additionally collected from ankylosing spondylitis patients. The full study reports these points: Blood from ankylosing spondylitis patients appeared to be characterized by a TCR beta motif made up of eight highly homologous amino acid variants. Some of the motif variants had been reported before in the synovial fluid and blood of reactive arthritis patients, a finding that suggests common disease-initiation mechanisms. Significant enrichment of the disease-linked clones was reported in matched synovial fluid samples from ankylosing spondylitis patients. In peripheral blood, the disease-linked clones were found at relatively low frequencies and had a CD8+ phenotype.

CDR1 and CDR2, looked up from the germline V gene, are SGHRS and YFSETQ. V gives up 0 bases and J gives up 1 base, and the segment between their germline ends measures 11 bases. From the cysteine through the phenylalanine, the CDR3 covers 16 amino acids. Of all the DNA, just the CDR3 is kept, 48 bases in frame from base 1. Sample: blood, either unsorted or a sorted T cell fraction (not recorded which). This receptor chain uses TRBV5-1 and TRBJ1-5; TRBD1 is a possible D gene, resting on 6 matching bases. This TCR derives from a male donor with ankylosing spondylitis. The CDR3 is CASSLDPRGSNQPQHF. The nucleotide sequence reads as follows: TGCGCCAGCAGCTTGGACCCCAGGGGAAGCAATCAGCCCCAGCATTTT.